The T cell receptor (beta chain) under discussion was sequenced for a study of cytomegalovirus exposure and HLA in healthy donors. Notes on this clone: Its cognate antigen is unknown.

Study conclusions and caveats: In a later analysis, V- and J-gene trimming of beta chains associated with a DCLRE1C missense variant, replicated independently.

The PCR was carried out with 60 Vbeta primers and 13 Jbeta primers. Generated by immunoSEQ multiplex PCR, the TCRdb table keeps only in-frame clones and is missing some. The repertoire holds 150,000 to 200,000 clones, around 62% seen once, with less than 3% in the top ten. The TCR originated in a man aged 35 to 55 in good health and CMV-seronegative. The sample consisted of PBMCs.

This CDR3 is CASSSGSGDNEQFF. In DNA, the CDR3 is TGTGCCAGCAGCTCCGGTTCAGGCGACAATGAGCAGTTCTTC. This chain connects TRBV11-3 to TRBJ2-1; D not resolved. Trimming took 4 bases from V and 5 from J, leaving 12 bases between them. This CDR3 has 14 amino acids. CDR1 is SGHNT, CDR2 YENEEA, per germline.